A single sample gave rise to the 20 T cell receptor beta chains below, sequenced in a study of a mutant IDH1 vaccine in newly diagnosed glioma. Some clones are missing from TCRdb's copy, which holds only in-frame ones; the method was immunoSEQ multiplex PCR. The sample contains roughly 51,000 clones, approximately 79% of which appear only once. Time point denoted: week 5, during vaccination. Topical imiquimod was applied with each vaccine dose, which held 300 ug of mutant IDH1 20-mer peptide. These receptors have no known antigen. The sample consisted of PBMCs, taken from a glioma patient whose treatment included an IDH1 peptide vaccine. These TCRs come from a woman under 30 with glioma. Some clones in this sample may be carry-over from other donors' samples.

The chain employs TRBV19 and TRBJ2-7, with D perhaps matching TRBD1 (6 bases). Germline CDR1 LNHDA, CDR2 SQIVND (reference sequence). V was clipped by 5 bases and J by 0 bases, with 14 bases between them. The CDR3 contains 15 residues. The CDR3 region is CASSGWGPSSYEQYF. CDR3 DNA: TGTGCCAGTAGTGGGTGGGGGCCGAGCTCCTACGAGCAGTACTTC.

The chain combines TRBV7-9 with TRBJ2-5, with TRBD1 as a possible D gene (6 bases). Germline V gene lookup returns CDR1 SEHNR and CDR2 FQNEAQ (reference sequence). V was clipped by 5 bases and J by 1 base, with 14 bases between them. CDR3 length: 15 amino acids. The CDR3 nucleotides are TGTGCCAGCAGCCCTATCGGACAGACCCAAGAGACCCAGTACTTC. Its protein is CASSPIGQTQETQYF.

This chain uses TRBV9 with TRBJ1-4; D unresolved. The germline V and J ends were trimmed by 2 bases and 6 bases, with 14 bases remaining between them. The CDR3 sequence is 15 residues long. Germline lookup yields CDR1 SGDLS and CDR2 YYNGEE. CDR3 DNA sequence: TGTGCCAGCAGCGTTGGAGCCACCTTTGATGAAAAACTGTTTTTT. Its protein product is CASSVGATFDEKLFF. The complete variable domain, with remaining parts taken from reference TRBV9 and TRBJ1-4, reads DSGVTQTPKHLITATGQRVTLRCSPRSGDLSVYWYQQSLDQGLQFLIQYYNGEERAKGNILERFSAQQFPDLHSELNLSSLELGDSALYFCASSVGATFDEKLFFGSGTQLSVL.

The rearrangement joins TRBV6-5 to TRBJ1-1, with TRBD1 identical over 9 bases. V lost 2 bases, J lost 1 base, and 2 bases stayed unmatched. The CDR3 is 15 amino acids. Per germline, CDR1 MNHEY and CDR2 SVGAGI. DNA for the CDR3: TGTGCCAGCAGTTACGAGGGACAGGGGAACACTGAAGCTTTCTTT. Translation gives CASSYEGQGNTEAFF.

This chain uses TRBV18 with TRBJ1-5; unclear D gene. V gave up 3 bases and J gave up 3 bases, with 9 bases separating them. Germline-derived CDR1 and CDR2 are KGHSH and LQKENI. CDR3 size: 14 residues. The DNA of the CDR3 is TGTGCCAGCTCACCGGCGGTTACCAATCAGCCCCAGCATTTT. It yields the protein CASSPAVTNQPQHF.

V is TRBV4-2 and J is TRBJ1-2, with 10 nucleotides matching TRBD1. The V gene end was trimmed by 4 bases and the J gene end by 3 bases; junction bases not matched to a gene: 2. CDR1 and CDR2 from the germline V gene are LGHNA and YNFKEQ. CDR3 length equals 14 residues. The CDR3: CASSPGQGDYGYTF. Written as DNA, the CDR3 is TGTGCCAGCAGCCCCGGACAGGGGGACTATGGCTACACCTTC.

The chain uses TRBV25-1 and TRBJ2-7, with TRBD2 matching 8 bases. The CDR3 extends over 14 amino acids. The germline CDR1 and CDR2 sequences are MGHDK and SYGVNS. V lost 8 bases to trimming and J lost 2 bases; unmatched junction nucleotides: 8. The CDR3 is CASSILAETYEQYF. Here the CDR3 DNA reads TGTGCCAGCTCTATACTAGCGGAGACCTACGAGCAGTACTTC.

The V and J genes are TRBV5-6 and TRBJ1-2, with unresolved D. This CDR3 has 13 amino acids. The V and J ends lost 0 bases and 8 bases respectively, with 11 bases between them. CDR1 SGHDT and CDR2 YYEEEE come from the germline V gene. The CDR3 reads CASSLAGEDGYTF. For the CDR3, the DNA is TGTGCCAGCAGCTTGGCCGGGGAAGACGGCTACACCTTC.

The chain links TRBV5-6 to TRBJ1-5; 7 nucleotides line up with TRBD1. Losses at the gene ends were 4 bases for V and 7 bases for J; bases not matched to a gene: 5. CDR3 length: 13 residues. The V gene's germline CDR1 is SGHDT and CDR2 YYEEEE. The CDR3 here is CASSRGQYQPQHF. CDR3 DNA sequence: TGTGCCAGCAGCCGGGGACAGTACCAGCCCCAGCATTTT.

This clone is a singleton in its sample. The gene calls are TRBV4-3 and TRBJ2-7, with TRBD2 as a possible D gene (6 bases). Trimming pared 1 base from V and 4 bases from J, leaving 11 bases between. The CDR3 is 14 amino acids. Germline V lookup: CDR1 LGHNA, CDR2 YSLEER. The CDR3 loop reads CASSQGDGLYEQYF. CDR3 bases: TGCGCCAGCAGCCAAGGGGACGGACTATACGAGCAGTACTTC.

The chain joins TRBV5-1 to TRBJ1-1; no clear D gene. This CDR3 is built from 15 residues. V was clipped by 0 bases and J by 0 bases, with 9 bases between them. From germline, CDR1 is SGHRS and CDR2 YFSETQ. Here the CDR3 reads CASSLDRRLNTEAFF. The CDR3 coding sequence is TGCGCCAGCAGCTTGGATAGACGGCTGAACACTGAAGCTTTCTTT.

The chain couples TRBV6-1 to TRBJ1-6; a possible D gene is TRBD1 (6 bases). Germline-derived CDR1 and CDR2 are MNHNS and SASEGT. V dropped 8 bases and J dropped 2 bases, with 13 bases sitting between them. The CDR3 sequence is 15 residues long. The CDR3 DNA reads TGTGCCAGCGGCCCCGGACAGACCTATAATTCACCCCTCCACTTT. Translating gives CASGPGQTYNSPLHF.

This clone was observed a handful of times. The chain couples TRBV19 to TRBJ1-1; D remains unclear. CDR3 length: 13 amino acids. V gave up 1 base and J gave up 6 bases, with 9 bases separating them. In germline, CDR1 is LNHDA, CDR2 SQIVND (reference sequence). The CDR3 nucleotides are TGTGCCAGTAGTATAGCTCGAGGATCTGAAGCTTTCTTT. Translated, it gives CASSIARGSEAFF. Looking up the rest from reference TRBV19 and TRBJ1-1 gives the full variable domain: DGGITQSPKYLFRKEGQNVTLSCEQNLNHDAMYWYRQDPGQGLRLIYYSQIVNDFQKGDIAEGYSVSREKKESFPLTVTSAQKNPTAFYLCASSIARGSEAFFGQGTRLTVV.

The chain employs TRBV10-1 and TRBJ1-1, with 9 positions matching TRBD1. J was trimmed by 8 bases and V by 6 bases; bases with no gene match: 1. Germline V gives CDR1 WNHNN, CDR2 SYGVQD (reference sequence). This CDR3 has 11 amino acids. In nucleotides, the CDR3 is TGCGCCAGCAGCGGGACAGGGGAAGCTTTCTTT. Its protein product is CASSGTGEAFF.

This clone showed up just a few times. The chain uses TRBV5-6 and TRBJ1-4; no clear D. This CDR3 comprises 15 residues. The germline CDR1 and CDR2 sequences are SGHDT and YYEEEE. V was trimmed by 4 bases and J by 7 bases, leaving 17 bases between them. CDR3 DNA: TGTGCCAGCAGCACCCCAGAGATTGCCATTGAAAAACTGTTTTTT. Protein sequence: CASSTPEIAIEKLFF.

The V gene is TRBV27, the J gene TRBJ2-7, with D perhaps matching TRBD1 (5 bases). This CDR3 has 17 residues. Trimming took off 5 bases at V and 2 bases at J, with 22 bases between the two ends. Germline loops: CDR1 MNHEY, CDR2 SMNVEV (reference sequence). The CDR3 sequence: CASSPTVLTGQAYEQYF. In DNA, the CDR3 is TGTGCCAGCAGTCCGACGGTTCTGACCGGACAAGCCTACGAGCAGTACTTC.

The rearrangement links TRBV7-2 to TRBJ2-3; tentative D call: TRBD2 (6 bases). CDR1 and CDR2 (germline): SGHTA, FQGNSA. The CDR3 loop spans 12 amino acids. V was clipped by 5 bases and J by 7 bases, with 10 bases between them. The CDR3 loop reads CASSRDFNTQYF. The CDR3 DNA is TGTGCCAGCAGCCGGGACTTTAATACGCAGTATTTT.

V is TRBV6-5 and J is TRBJ2-7, with 7 nucleotides matching TRBD1. V gave up 5 bases and J gave up 7 bases; unmatched junction bases: 5. The CDR3 is 12 residues long. Per the germline V gene, CDR1 is MNHEY and CDR2 is SVGAGI. DNA for the CDR3: TGTGCCAGCAGTAACCGGGACAGAGAGCAGTACTTC. Translation: CASSNRDREQYF.

This clone was counted between two and nine times. The V and J genes are TRBV2 and TRBJ1-1; 8 nucleotides agree with TRBD1. V lost 8 bases and J lost 0; bases outside the gene matches: 5. Germline-derived CDR1 and CDR2 are SNHLY and FYNNEI. This CDR3 is 14 amino acids long. The CDR3 bases are TGTGCCAGCGTCAGGGGGCAGGTGAACACTGAAGCTTTCTTT. It encodes CASVRGQVNTEAFF.

This chain joins TRBV6-5 and TRBJ1-6; D call uncertain. CDR3 size: 15 residues. V was shortened by 5 bases and J by 3 bases, with 11 bases between the two germline ends. Germline assignment: CDR1 MNHEY and CDR2 SVGAGI. The CDR3 DNA reads as TGTGCCAGCAGTCCCCGGCCCCTCTATAATTCACCCCTCCACTTT. Amino acid sequence: CASSPRPLYNSPLHF.